This entry concerns a single TCR beta chain. For the second PCR, which ran for 7 to 11 cycles, a sample-barcoded 5' primer and a J-beta primer mix were used. TCRdb analysed the 5' RACE reads with MiXCR anew, one entry per CDR3 protein. The table includes some 1.5 million distinct CDR3 sequences, approximately 43% detected once. The record originates from a study of blood T cells in healthy people across ages. Trimming took 1 base from V and 1 from J, leaving 8 bases between them. The CDR3 covers 15 residues. Germline CDR1 is SGHTA and CDR2 is FQGTGA. V is TRBV7-3 and J is TRBJ2-1; D uncertain. Specimen: blood. The source is a woman under 30 in good health. CDR3 loop: CASSLSQESYNEQFF. CDR3 DNA sequence: TGTGCCAGCAGCTTAAGCCAGGAGTCCTACAATGAGCAGTTCTTC.